These 3 T cell receptor beta chains share one sample of origin, sequenced in a study of T cell responses to AZD1222 COVID-19 vaccine (dated by TCRdb to 2020 to 2023). The time point label, as the study defines it: about 28 days (+/-7) after the second vaccine dose. The treatment or condition label of this sample denotes: meningococcal conjugate vaccine given as trial control. Library creation used the immunoSEQ multiplex PCR assay. In its TCRdb copy, this immuneACCESS table keeps in-frame sequences only and misses some clones. Where compared with another copy, unresolved V genes explain less than half of these, and the others have no known cause. This sample gives about 150,000 clones in total; 91% of them show up just once. Approximately 8% of the sample lies in the top ten. This specimen consisted of peripheral blood, obtained 28 days after the second dose of the MenACWY control vaccine. These receptors all come from an adult who received the MenACWY meningococcal vaccine as a control.

The chain uses TRBV27 and TRBJ2-3; 9 nucleotides align to TRBD2. CDR1 MNHEY and CDR2 SMNVEV come from the germline V gene (reference sequence). This CDR3 spans 17 amino acids. After removal of 4 bases from V and 8 bases from J, the junction contained 16 bases not matched to a gene. The CDR3 region is CASSSGLQAGGMSTQYF. The CDR3 region has the DNA TGTGCCAGCAGTTCGGGTCTTCAAGCGGGAGGCATGAGTACGCAGTATTTT.

The rearrangement joins TRBV19 to TRBJ2-1, with 13 bases fitting TRBD2. Germline CDR1 and CDR2: LNHDA and SQIVND (reference sequence). This CDR3 has 14 amino acids. Germline trimming cut 8 bases from V and 2 bases from J; bases unmatched to any gene: 0. Here the CDR3 reads CASGTSGAYNEQFF. The DNA for the CDR3 is TGTGCCAGTGGGACTAGCGGGGCCTACAATGAGCAGTTCTTC.

V is TRBV28 and J is TRBJ2-1; unclear D gene. CDR3 size: 16 residues. V gave up 4 bases and J gave up 0 bases, with 13 bases separating them. Germline V gene data show CDR1 as MDHEN and CDR2 as SYDVKM. CDR3 region: CASSSETLISYNEQFF. The DNA of the CDR3 is TGTGCCAGCAGTTCCGAAACCCTAATCTCCTACAATGAGCAGTTCTTC. The full variable domain, with the rest looked up from reference TRBV28 and TRBJ2-1, is DVKVTQSSRYLVKRTGEKVFLECVQDMDHENMFWYRQDPGLGLRLIYFSYDVKMKEKGDIPEGYSVSREKKERFSLILESASTNQTSMYLCASSSETLISYNEQFFGPGTRLTVL.